This paragraph reports one T cell receptor beta chain. Antigen specificity is unknown. Here immunoSEQ multiplex PCR was the method, and the copy in TCRdb shows in-frame clones only, minus some. The table has about 220,000 clones, roughly 91% seen once. The CDR3 spans 11 residues. The entry originates in a study of T cell responses to AZD1222 COVID-19 vaccine. Findings and limits, study-wide: Sampling that yielded the repertoires occurred only after the peak T cell response. Only 5 or 6 people who got AZD1222 tested seropositive at baseline. A mostly white British donor set with more females was recruited, and clonal diversity was possibly underestimated.

The source of this sequence is an adult in good health. The sequencing used peripheral blood, collected on day 0 of MenACWY control vaccination. The chain carries TRBV21-1 and TRBJ2-7. TRBV21-1 is listed as a pseudogene. DNA for the CDR3: TGTGCCAGCAGCAAGGGAAGAGAGCAGTACTTC. It encodes CASSKGREQYF.